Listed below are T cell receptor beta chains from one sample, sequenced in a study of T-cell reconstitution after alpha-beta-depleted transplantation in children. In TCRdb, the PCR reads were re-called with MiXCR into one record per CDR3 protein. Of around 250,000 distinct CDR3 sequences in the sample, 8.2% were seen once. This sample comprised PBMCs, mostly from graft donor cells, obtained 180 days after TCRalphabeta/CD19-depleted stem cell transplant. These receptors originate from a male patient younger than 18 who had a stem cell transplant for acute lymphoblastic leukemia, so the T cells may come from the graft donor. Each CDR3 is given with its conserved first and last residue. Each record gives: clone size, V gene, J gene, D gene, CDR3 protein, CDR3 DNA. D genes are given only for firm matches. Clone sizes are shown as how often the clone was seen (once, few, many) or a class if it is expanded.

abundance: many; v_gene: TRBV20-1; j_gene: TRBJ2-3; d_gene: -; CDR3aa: CSARPGGDTQYF; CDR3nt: TGCAGTGCTAGGCCCGGGGGAGATACGCAGTATTTT
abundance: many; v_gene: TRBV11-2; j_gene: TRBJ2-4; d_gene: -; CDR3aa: CASSLVGWASTF; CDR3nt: TGTGCCAGCAGCTTAGTGGGGTGGGCCTCGACCTTC
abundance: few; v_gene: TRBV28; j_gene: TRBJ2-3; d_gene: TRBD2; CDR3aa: CASRPTSGSYPSTDTQYF; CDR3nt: TGTGCCAGCAGACCTACTAGCGGGAGTTACCCTAGCACAGATACGCAGTATTTT
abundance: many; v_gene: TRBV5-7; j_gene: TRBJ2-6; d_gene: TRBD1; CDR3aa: CASSLGGRGPGANVLTF; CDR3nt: TGTGCCAGCAGCTTGGGGGGCAGGGGGCCTGGGGCCAACGTCCTGACTTTC
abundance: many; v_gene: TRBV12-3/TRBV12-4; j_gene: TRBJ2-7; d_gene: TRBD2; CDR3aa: CASSFGRADEQYF; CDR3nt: TGTGCCAGCAGTTTTGGGAGGGCCGACGAGCAGTACTTC
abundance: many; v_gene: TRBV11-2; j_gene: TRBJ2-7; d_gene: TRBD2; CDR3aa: CASRPSGARYEQYF; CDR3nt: TGTGCCAGCAGACCTAGCGGGGCCCGCTACGAGCAGTACTTC
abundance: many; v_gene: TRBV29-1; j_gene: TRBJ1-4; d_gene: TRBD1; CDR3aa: CSVRRWDRDEKLFF; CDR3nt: TGCAGCGTTCGAAGGTGGGACAGGGATGAAAAACTGTTTTTT
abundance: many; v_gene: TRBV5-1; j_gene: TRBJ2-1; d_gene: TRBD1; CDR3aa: CASSPRRQGTYNEQFF; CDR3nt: TGCGCCAGCAGCCCCCGCCGACAGGGAACTTACAATGAGCAGTTCTTC
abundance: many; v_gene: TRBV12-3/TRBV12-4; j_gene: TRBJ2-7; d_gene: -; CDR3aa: CASSLAVQWRSYEQYF; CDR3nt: TGTGCCAGCAGTTTAGCCGTGCAGTGGAGGTCCTACGAGCAGTACTTC
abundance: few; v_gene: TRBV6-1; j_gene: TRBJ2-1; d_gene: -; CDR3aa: CASSPGVKEFF; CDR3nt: TGTGCCAGCAGCCCCGGGGTCAAGGAGTTCTTC
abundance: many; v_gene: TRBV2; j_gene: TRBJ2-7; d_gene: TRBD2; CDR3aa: CASSDPGTTYEQYF; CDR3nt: TGTGCCAGCAGTGATCCCGGGACTACCTACGAGCAGTACTTC